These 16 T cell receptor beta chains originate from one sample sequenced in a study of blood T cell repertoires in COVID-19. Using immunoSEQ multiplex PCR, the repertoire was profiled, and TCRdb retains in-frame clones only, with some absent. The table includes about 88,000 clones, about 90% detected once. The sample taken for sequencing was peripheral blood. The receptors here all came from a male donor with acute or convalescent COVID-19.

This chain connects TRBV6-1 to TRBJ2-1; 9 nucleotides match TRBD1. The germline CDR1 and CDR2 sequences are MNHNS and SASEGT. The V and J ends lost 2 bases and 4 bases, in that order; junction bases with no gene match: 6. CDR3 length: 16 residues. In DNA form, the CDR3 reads TGTGCCAGCAGTGAACGCGGGACAGGGTGGTACAATGAGCAGTTCTTC. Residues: CASSERGTGWYNEQFF.

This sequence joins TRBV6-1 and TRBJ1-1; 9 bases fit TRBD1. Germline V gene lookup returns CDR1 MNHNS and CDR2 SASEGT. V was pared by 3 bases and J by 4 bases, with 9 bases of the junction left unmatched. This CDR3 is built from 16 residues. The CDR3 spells CASSEPGQGLSTEAFF. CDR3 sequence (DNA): TGTGCCAGCAGTGAGCCCGGACAGGGGTTGAGCACTGAAGCTTTCTTT.

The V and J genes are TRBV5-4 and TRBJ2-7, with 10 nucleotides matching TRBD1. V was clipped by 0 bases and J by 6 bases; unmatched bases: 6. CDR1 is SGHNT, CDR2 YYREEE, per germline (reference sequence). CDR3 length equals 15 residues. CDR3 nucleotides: TGTGCCAGCAGCTTGGTAGGGACAGGGGCGGTCGAGCAGTACTTC. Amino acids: CASSLVGTGAVEQYF.

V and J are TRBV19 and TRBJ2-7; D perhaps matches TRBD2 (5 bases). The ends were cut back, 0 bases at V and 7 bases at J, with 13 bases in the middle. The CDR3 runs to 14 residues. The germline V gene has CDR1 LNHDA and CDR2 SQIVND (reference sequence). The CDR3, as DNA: TGTGCCAGTAGTATAGAAGGACGGACGGGGGAGCAGTACTTC. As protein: CASSIEGRTGEQYF.

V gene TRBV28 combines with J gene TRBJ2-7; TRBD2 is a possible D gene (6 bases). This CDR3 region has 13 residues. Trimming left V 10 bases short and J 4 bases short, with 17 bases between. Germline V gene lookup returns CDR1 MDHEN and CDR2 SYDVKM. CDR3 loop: CATGGFSEYEQYF. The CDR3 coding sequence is TGTGCCACCGGGGGTTTCAGCGAGTACGAGCAGTACTTC.

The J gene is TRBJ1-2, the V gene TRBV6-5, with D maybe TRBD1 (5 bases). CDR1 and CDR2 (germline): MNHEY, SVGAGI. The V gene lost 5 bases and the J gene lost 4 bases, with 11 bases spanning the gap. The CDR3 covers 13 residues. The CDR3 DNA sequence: TGTGCCAGCAGTCCCCAGGGCAGCTATGGCTACACCTTC. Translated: CASSPQGSYGYTF.

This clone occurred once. CDR3 sequence: CASSPHQKETQYF. The CDR3 DNA is TGTGCCAGCAGCCCTCACCAGAAAGAGACCCAGTACTTC. The rearrangement uses TRBV7-3 and TRBJ2-5, with D unclear. Trimming removed 5 bases at V and 3 bases at J, with 10 bases between. Germline loops: CDR1 SGHTA, CDR2 FQGTGA. CDR3 length equals 13 residues.

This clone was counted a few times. The CDR3 loop reads CASSPQSTGLRGELFF. CDR3 sequence (DNA): TGTGCCAGCAGCCCGCAATCGACAGGGCTGAGGGGGGAGCTGTTTTTT. The rearrangement links TRBV4-2 to TRBJ2-2, with 7 bases identical to TRBD1. Germline CDR1 reads LGHNA; CDR2 reads YNFKEQ. Trimming cost V 4 bases and J 8 bases; bases outside gene matches: 13. The CDR3 consists of 16 residues.

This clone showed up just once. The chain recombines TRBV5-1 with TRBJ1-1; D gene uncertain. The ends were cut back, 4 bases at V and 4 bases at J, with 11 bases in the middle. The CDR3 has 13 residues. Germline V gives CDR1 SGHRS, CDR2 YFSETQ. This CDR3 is CASSADPGTEAFF. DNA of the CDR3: TGCGCCAGCAGCGCGGATCCGGGCACTGAAGCTTTCTTT.

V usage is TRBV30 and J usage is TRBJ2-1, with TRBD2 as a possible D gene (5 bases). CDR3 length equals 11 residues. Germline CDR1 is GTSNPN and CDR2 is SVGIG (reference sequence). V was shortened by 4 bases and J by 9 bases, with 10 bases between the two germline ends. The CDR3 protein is CAWNSRGEQFF. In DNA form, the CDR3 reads TGTGCCTGGAATAGTCGGGGTGAGCAGTTCTTC.

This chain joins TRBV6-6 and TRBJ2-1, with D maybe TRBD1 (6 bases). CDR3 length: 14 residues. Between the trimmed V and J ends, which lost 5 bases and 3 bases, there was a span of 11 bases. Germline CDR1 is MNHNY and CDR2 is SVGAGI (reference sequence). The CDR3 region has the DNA TGTGCCAGCAGTCTCCGGGACAACTACAATGAGCAGTTCTTC. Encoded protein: CASSLRDNYNEQFF.

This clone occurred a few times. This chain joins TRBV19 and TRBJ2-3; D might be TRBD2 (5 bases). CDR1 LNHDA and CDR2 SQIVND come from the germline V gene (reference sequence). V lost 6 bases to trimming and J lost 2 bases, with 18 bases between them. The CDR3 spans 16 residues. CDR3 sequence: CASSPLPGTNTDTQYF. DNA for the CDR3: TGTGCCAGTAGCCCCCTCCCGGGAACCAACACAGATACGCAGTATTTT. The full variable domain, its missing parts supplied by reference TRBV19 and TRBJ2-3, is DGGITQSPKYLFRKEGQNVTLSCEQNLNHDAMYWYRQDPGQGLRLIYYSQIVNDFQKGDIAEGYSVSREKKESFPLTVTSAQKNPTAFYLCASSPLPGTNTDTQYFGPGTRLTVL.

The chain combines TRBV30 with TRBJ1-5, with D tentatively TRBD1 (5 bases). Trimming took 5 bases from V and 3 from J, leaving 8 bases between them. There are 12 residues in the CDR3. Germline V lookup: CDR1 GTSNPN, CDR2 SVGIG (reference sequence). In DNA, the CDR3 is TGTGCCTGGGACAGCTACAATCAGCCCCAGCATTTT. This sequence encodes CAWDSYNQPQHF.

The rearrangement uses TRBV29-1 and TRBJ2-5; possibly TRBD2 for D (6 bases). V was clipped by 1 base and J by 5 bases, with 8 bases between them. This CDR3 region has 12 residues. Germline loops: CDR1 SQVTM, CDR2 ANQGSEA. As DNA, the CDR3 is TGCAGCGTTGAAGCGAGCGGGGAGACCCAGTACTTC. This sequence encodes CSVEASGETQYF.

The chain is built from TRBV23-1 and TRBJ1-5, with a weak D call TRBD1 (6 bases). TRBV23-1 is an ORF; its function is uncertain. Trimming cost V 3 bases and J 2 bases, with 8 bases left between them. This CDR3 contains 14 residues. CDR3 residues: CASSQKGGNQPQHF. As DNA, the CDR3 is TGCGCCAGCAGTCAGAAGGGGGGCAATCAGCCCCAGCATTTT.

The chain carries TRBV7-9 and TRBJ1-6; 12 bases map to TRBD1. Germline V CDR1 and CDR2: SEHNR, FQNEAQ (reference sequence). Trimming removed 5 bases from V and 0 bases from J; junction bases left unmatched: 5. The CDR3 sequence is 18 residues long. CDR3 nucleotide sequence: TGTGCCAGCAGCACGGGACAGGGGGCGAGCTCCTATAATTCACCCCTCCACTTT. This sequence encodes CASSTGQGASSYNSPLHF.